This entry is about one T cell receptor (beta chain). The antigen is not known. CDR1 is MDHEN and CDR2 is SYDVKM in the germline V gene. Trimming stripped 7 bases from V and 5 bases from J, with 13 bases between. CDR3 length: 13 residues. Sequencing used immunoSEQ multiplex PCR; TCRdb keeps in-frame clones, though not all of them. The sample has about 49,000 clones, about 86% seen once; the top ten hold about 7%. The sample comes from a study of OX40 agonist ivuxolimab in advanced cancers. Study findings and constraints: At 0.1 to 3.0 mg/kg and by week 6, clonal expansion occurred in CD4+ and CD8+ blood T cells.

The TCR was taken from an adult with an advanced solid tumor such as melanoma, head and neck, liver or kidney cancer. The material was CD4+ or CD8+ T cells sorted from blood, obtained in a trial of the OX40 agonist ivuxolimab. The chain is built from TRBV28 and TRBJ2-3; D is perhaps TRBD1 (5 bases). Written as DNA, the CDR3 is TGTGCCAGCACCCTAGGGGCGCTAGATACGCAGTATTTT. Amino acids: CASTLGALDTQYF.